These T cell receptor beta chains were read from a single sample in a study of blood T cell repertoires in COVID-19. Data came from immunoSEQ multiplex PCR; TCRdb stores just in-frame clones and leaves some out. The sample lists tens of thousands of clones, 85% to 90% occurring once. The sequencing input was peripheral blood. The receptor set was obtained from a man in his forties or fifties with acute or convalescent COVID-19. The CDR3 runs from the conserved cysteine through the conserved F or W. D genes are given only for firm matches.

d_gene	v_gene	j_gene	CDR3aa	CDR3nt
TRBD2	TRBV5-4	TRBJ2-7	CASSLSSGKSYEQYF	TGTGCCAGCAGCTTGAGTAGCGGGAAATCCTACGAGCAGTACTTC
-	TRBV19	TRBJ1-2	CASSPTLNYGYTF	TGTGCCAGTAGTCCTACCCTGAACTATGGCTACACCTTC
TRBD2	TRBV5-1	TRBJ2-3	CASSLALAGGRTDTQYF	TGCGCCAGCAGCTTGGCCTTAGCGGGAGGTCGCACAGATACGCAGTATTTT
TRBD1	TRBV6-5	TRBJ2-7	CASSYGTGVYEQYF	TGTGCCAGCAGTTACGGGACAGGGGTCTACGAGCAGTACTTC
TRBD2	TRBV19	TRBJ2-5	CASSIKAGGGETQYF	TGTGCCAGTAGTATAAAAGCGGGAGGTGGGGAGACCCAGTACTTC
-	TRBV21-1	TRBJ2-7	CASSKGVGQGPYEQYF	TGTGCCAGCAGCAAAGGGGTGGGACAGGGTCCCTACGAGCAGTACTTC
-	TRBV4-1	TRBJ2-2	CASSQDWTDANTGELFF	TGCGCCAGCAGCCAAGACTGGACAGACGCGAACACCGGGGAGCTGTTTTTT
-	TRBV18	TRBJ2-1	CASSPTSIDEQFF	TGTGCCAGCTCACCTACTAGCATCGATGAGCAGTTCTTC
TRBD1	TRBV10-3	TRBJ2-2	CAISESGGEFTGELFF	TGTGCCATCAGTGAATCAGGGGGCGAGTTCACCGGGGAGCTGTTTTTT
TRBD2	TRBV9	TRBJ2-5	CASSETDGEGLETQYF	TGTGCCAGCAGCGAAACGGACGGGGAGGGGTTGGAGACCCAGTACTTC
TRBD2	TRBV4-1	TRBJ2-1	CASSHLAGGLDDEQFF	TGCGCCAGCAGCCATCTAGCGGGAGGATTAGATGATGAGCAGTTCTTC
-	TRBV5-5	TRBJ1-5	CASSLAQGKGQPQHF	TGTGCCAGCAGCCTAGCGCAGGGAAAGGGCCAGCCCCAGCATTTT
-	TRBV11-3	TRBJ1-1	CASSLDGRTEAFF	TGTGCCAGCAGCTTAGATGGTCGGACTGAAGCTTTCTTT
-	TRBV12-5	TRBJ1-5	CASASRLSGNQPQHF	TGTGCTAGTGCCTCGCGTCTCTCGGGGAATCAGCCCCAGCATTTT